This entry lists 6 T cell receptor beta chains sequenced from one sample in a study of brain T cells in children with intractable seizures. TCRdb keeps only in-frame clones here, not all; method: immunoSEQ multiplex PCR. Of under 400,000 clones listed, nearly 95% are singletons. Time point given: blood from clinic visit 5 months post-surgery; TSC patient then seizure free. Specimen: peripheral blood, collected roughly 5 months after surgery. These receptors all stem from a boy younger than two with tuberous sclerosis and intractable seizures.

The chain is built from TRBV3-1 (or the pseudogene TRBV3-2) and TRBJ1-3, with a weak D call TRBD1 (5 bases). From germline, CDR1 is LGHDT and CDR2 YNNKEL (reference sequence). V dropped 2 bases and J dropped 2 bases, with 16 bases sitting between them. The CDR3 sequence is 17 residues long. The CDR3 bases are TGTGCCAGCAGCCAAACCGCGAAGGGGTTGACTGGAAACACCATATATTTT. Amino acid sequence: CASSQTAKGLTGNTIYF.

The genes are TRBV24-1 and TRBJ2-7, with 9 bases identical to TRBD1. V shed 10 bases, J shed 3 bases, and the junction held 9 bases outside the gene matches. The length of the CDR3 is 14 residues. In germline, CDR1 is KGHDR, CDR2 SFDVKD. In DNA, the CDR3 is TGTGCCACTAACGTGACAGGGGGATTCTACGAGCAGTACTTC. Protein product: CATNVTGGFYEQYF.

The rearrangement links TRBV9 to TRBJ1-1; D is unclear. CDR1 SGDLS and CDR2 YYNGEE come from the germline V gene. V was shortened by 6 bases and J by 0 bases, with 21 bases between the two germline ends. CDR3 length: 17 residues. The CDR3 protein is CASNPVSGHLLNTEAFF. CDR3 DNA: TGTGCCAGCAACCCGGTGAGCGGGCACCTATTGAACACTGAAGCTTTCTTT.

The chain carries TRBV7-2 and TRBJ2-7; D may be TRBD1 or TRBD2 (5 bases each). Trimming stripped 5 bases from V and 6 bases from J, with 11 bases between. The germline V gene encodes CDR1 SGHTA and CDR2 FQGNSA. The CDR3 consists of 12 residues. CDR3 nucleotides: TGTGCCAGCAGCAGCAGGGACGGCGAGCAGTACTTC. Translating gives CASSSRDGEQYF.

The rearrangement links TRBV6-5 to TRBJ2-1; 10 bases fit TRBD2. CDR3 size: 15 residues. Germline CDR1 MNHEY, CDR2 SVGAGI. V lost 5 bases, J lost 3 bases, and 4 bases stayed unmatched. The CDR3 protein is CASSPSGGYYNEQFF. The CDR3 bases are TGTGCCAGCAGTCCTAGCGGGGGCTACTACAATGAGCAGTTCTTC.

The V call is TRBV11-2, the J call TRBJ2-1; D gene ambiguous. This CDR3 spans 14 amino acids. The germline V and J ends were trimmed by 1 base and 5 bases, with 9 bases remaining between them. Germline CDR1 is SGHAT and CDR2 is FQNNGV. CDR3: CASSLGYSHNEQFF. As DNA, the CDR3 is TGTGCCAGCAGCTTAGGGTACAGCCACAATGAGCAGTTCTTC.